This entry describes one T cell receptor beta chain. Its cognate antigen is unknown. The PCR employed 60 Vbeta primers together with 13 Jbeta primers. Assay used: immunoSEQ multiplex PCR; TCRdb lists only in-frame clones, some missing. The sample has about 100,000 clones; 79% are singletons. This record comes from a study of cytomegalovirus exposure and HLA in healthy donors. The overall study: Earlier work reported 100 million or so unique TCR beta sequences from 170 million or so T cells.

Points from the study as a whole: Rates of TCR association differed by HLA locus in a later analysis, with DRB1 highest and HLA-C lowest. It was about 150 TCR beta chains that were listed as cytomegalovirus-associated. The classifier reportedly diagnosed cytomegalovirus status with high specificity and sensitivity.

V was clipped by 9 bases and J by 0 bases; unmatched bases: 1. The CDR3 loop spans 12 amino acids. CDR1 is LNHDA and CDR2 is SQIVND in the germline V gene (reference sequence). The sample consisted of PBMCs. The sequence derives from a woman between 40 and 55 years old in good health and CMV-seronegative. The chain employs TRBV19 and TRBJ2-5; 7 bases are a match to TRBD1. This chain's CDR3 is CASGQDQETQYF. In DNA, the CDR3 is TGTGCCAGCGGACAGGACCAAGAGACCCAGTACTTC.